The sequence of this T cell receptor beta chain was determined in a study of T cells in Graves' hyperthyroidism and ophthalmopathy. Overall study results and limits: Most clonotypes that expanded in the thyroid above 0.001 also showed up in blood. Ophthalmopathy was separated from stable hyperthyroidism by a 13 V-J model.

Researchers amplified the TCR beta CDR3 regions from RNA transcripts. In the first-round RT-PCR of the TCR CDR3, the HTBI primer set was used. Each CDR3 protein is one row after TCRdb ran MiXCR on the multiplex PCR reads. The sample yields some 350,000 distinct CDR3 sequences, approximately 13% seen once. This clonotype was picked up many times. Its cognate antigen is unknown. Those patients with uncontrolled infection, other autoimmune disease, pregnancy or lactation were excluded. Together with thyroid ultrasound, orbital computed tomography, serum thyroxine and TRAb, clinical symptoms were used for diagnoses. The CDR3 contains 16 residues. The germline V and J ends were trimmed by 1 base and 0 bases, with 10 bases remaining between them. Germline CDR1 and CDR2: SGHAT and FQNNGV.

What was sequenced was blood. This TCR was recovered from a woman aged 40 to 50 with Graves' ophthalmopathy. The chain joins TRBV11-2 to TRBJ2-1, with D possibly TRBD2 on 6 matching bases. The CDR3 loop is CASSLVAGSSYNEQFF. CDR3 bases: TGTGCCAGCAGCTTAGTTGCGGGAAGCTCCTACAATGAGCAGTTCTTC.